The clone carrying this T cell receptor beta chain was observed a few times. The CDR3 extends over 12 amino acids. The germline gives CDR1 SQVTM, CDR2 ANQGSEA. Deletions cut 6 bases from V and 8 bases from J, with 16 bases between. This record comes from a study of blood T cells in healthy people across ages. A sample-barcoded 5' primer and a J-beta primer mix were used in a second PCR of roughly 7 to 11 cycles. TCRdb redid the calling of the 5' RACE reads with MiXCR, one entry per CDR3 protein. The data contain around 780,000 distinct CDR3 sequences, around 25% of them singletons. These data were also filed under a second study, of T cells of mothers and their children.

Sequencing was done on a sample of blood. The clonotype originates from a boy aged 5-17 years in good health. The chain uses TRBV29-1 and TRBJ1-2, with D perhaps matching TRBD1 (6 bases). CDR3 residues: CSVGAALRGYTF. The CDR3 DNA reads TGCAGCGTGGGGGCAGCCCTTAGGGGCTACACCTTC.